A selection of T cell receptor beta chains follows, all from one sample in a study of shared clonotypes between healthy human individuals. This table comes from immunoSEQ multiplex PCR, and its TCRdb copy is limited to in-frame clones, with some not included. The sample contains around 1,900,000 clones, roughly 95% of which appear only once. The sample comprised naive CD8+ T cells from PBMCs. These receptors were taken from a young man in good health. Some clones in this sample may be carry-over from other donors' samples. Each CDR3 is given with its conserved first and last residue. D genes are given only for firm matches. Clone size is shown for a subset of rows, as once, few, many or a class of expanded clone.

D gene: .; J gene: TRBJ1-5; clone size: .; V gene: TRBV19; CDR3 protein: CASGYRLYSNQPQHF; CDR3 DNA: TGTGCCAGTGGCTACCGGCTCTATAGCAATCAGCCCCAGCATTTT
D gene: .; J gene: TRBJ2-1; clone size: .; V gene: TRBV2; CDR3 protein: CASSDRENLEQFF; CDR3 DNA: TGTGCCAGCAGTGACAGGGAAAACCTCGAGCAGTTCTTC
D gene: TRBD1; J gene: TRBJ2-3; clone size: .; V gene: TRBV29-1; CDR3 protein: CSAGPTGISTDTQYF; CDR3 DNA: TGCAGCGCTGGCCCGACAGGGATTAGCACAGATACGCAGTATTTT
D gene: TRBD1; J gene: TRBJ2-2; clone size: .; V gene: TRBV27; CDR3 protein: CASSPDRGRVTGELFF; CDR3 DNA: TGTGCCAGCAGTCCGGACAGGGGGCGCGTCACCGGGGAGCTGTTTTTT
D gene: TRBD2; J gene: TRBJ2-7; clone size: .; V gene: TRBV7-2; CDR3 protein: CASSFSGSPYEQYF; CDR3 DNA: TGTGCCAGCAGCTTTAGCGGGAGCCCCTACGAGCAGTACTTC
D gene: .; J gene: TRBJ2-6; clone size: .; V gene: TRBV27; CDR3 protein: CASTGSGANVLTF; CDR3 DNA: TGTGCCAGCACTGGGTCTGGGGCCAACGTCCTGACTTTC
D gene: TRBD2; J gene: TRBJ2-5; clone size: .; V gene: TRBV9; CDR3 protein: CASSVGLRGRGSGTQYF; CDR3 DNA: TGTGCCAGCAGCGTCGGTCTTCGCGGGAGAGGGAGTGGGACCCAGTACTTC
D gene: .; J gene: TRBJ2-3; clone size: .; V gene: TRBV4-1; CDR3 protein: CASRLEGGFTDTQYF; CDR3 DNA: TGCGCCAGCAGACTAGAAGGAGGTTTCACAGATACGCAGTATTTT
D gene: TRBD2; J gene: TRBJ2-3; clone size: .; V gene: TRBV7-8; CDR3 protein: CASSPGTEPITLAGSTDTQYF; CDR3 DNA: TGTGCCAGCAGCCCTGGGACAGAACCGATTACCCTAGCGGGAAGCACAGATACGCAGTATTTT
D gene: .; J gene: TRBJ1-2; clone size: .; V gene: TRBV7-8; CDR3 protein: CATKTGTKGGYTF; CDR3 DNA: TGTGCCACCAAAACCGGGACCAAGGGTGGCTACACCTTC
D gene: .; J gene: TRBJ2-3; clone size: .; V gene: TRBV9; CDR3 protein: CASNKGGDTQYF; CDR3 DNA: TGTGCCAGCAACAAAGGGGGAGATACGCAGTATTTT
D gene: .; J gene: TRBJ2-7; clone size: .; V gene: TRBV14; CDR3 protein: CASSQERGVSYEQYF; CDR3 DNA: TGTGCCAGCAGCCAAGAACGAGGAGTCTCCTACGAGCAGTACTTC
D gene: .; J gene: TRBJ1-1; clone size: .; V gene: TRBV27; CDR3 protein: CASSLVLNTEAFF; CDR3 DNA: TGTGCCAGCAGTTTGGTTCTGAACACTGAAGCTTTCTTT
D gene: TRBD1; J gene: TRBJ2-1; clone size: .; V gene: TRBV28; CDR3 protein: CASSIGTGGTRDEQFF; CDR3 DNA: TGTGCCAGCAGTATTGGGACAGGGGGAACCCGGGATGAGCAGTTCTTC
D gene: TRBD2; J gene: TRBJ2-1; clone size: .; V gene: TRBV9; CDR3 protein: CASSPSGRVYNEQFF; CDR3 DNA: TGTGCCAGCAGCCCTAGCGGGAGAGTCTACAATGAGCAGTTCTTC
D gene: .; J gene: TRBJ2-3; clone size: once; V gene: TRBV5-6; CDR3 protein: CASSWNHMEQYF; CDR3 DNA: TGTGCCAGCAGCTGGAACCATATGGAGCAGTATTTT
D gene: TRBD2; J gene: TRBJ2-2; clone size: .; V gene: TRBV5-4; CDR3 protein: CASSPPVGLAGYGELFF; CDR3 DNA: TGTGCCAGCAGTCCCCCGGTGGGCCTAGCGGGCTATGGGGAGCTGTTTTTT
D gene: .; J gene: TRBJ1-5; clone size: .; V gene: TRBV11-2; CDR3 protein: CASSFGNSNQPQHF; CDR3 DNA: TGTGCCAGCAGCTTTGGGAATAGCAATCAGCCCCAGCATTTT
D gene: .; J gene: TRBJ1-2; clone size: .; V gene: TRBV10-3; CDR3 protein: CAITPEGYGYTF; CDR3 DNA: TGTGCCATCACCCCGGAGGGATATGGCTACACCTTC
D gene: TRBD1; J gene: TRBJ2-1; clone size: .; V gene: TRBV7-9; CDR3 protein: CASELRDRAYNEQFF; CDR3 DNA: TGTGCCAGCGAGCTTCGGGACAGGGCCTACAATGAGCAGTTCTTC
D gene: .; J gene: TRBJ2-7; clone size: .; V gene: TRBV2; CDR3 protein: CASSDRQGRLDEQYF; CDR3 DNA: TGTGCCAGCAGTGATCGTCAGGGTCGTTTGGACGAGCAGTACTTC
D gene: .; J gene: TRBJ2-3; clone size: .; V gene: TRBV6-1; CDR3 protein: CATAAWGATDTQYF; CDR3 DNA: TGTGCCACCGCCGCCTGGGGGGCGACAGATACGCAGTATTTT
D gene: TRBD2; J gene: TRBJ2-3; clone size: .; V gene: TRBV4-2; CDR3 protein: CASSPRRLAGGPVDTQYF; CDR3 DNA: TGTGCCAGCAGCCCCCGCCGACTAGCGGGAGGGCCCGTAGATACGCAGTATTTT
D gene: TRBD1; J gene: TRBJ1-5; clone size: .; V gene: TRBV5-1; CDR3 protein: CASSMTGKNQPQHF; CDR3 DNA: TGCGCCAGCAGTATGACAGGGAAGAATCAGCCCCAGCATTTT
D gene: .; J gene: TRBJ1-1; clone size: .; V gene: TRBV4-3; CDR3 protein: CASSQARGTEAFF; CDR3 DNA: TGCGCCAGCAGCCAAGCCCGGGGCACTGAAGCTTTCTTT
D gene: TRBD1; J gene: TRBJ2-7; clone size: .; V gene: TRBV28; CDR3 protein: CASTLRQGPYEQYF; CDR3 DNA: TGTGCCAGCACCCTCCGACAGGGGCCCTACGAGCAGTACTTC
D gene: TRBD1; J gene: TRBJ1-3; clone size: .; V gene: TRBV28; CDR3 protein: CASSVIPARDSITGNTIYF; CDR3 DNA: TGTGCCAGCAGTGTCATACCCGCCCGGGACAGCATAACTGGAAACACCATATATTTT
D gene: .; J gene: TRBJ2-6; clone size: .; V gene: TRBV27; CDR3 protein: CASSLNSPLVYPSSGANVLTF; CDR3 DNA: TGTGCCAGCAGTCTAAACAGTCCTCTGGTTTACCCATCCTCTGGGGCCAACGTCCTGACTTTC
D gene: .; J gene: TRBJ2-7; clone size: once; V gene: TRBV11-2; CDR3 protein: CASSLATGRSYEQYF; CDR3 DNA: TGTGCCAGCAGCTTAGCTACGGGGCGCTCCTACGAGCAGTACTTC
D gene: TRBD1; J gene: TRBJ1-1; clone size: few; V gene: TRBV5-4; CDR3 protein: CASQIRDRSMNTEAFF; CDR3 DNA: TGTGCCAGCCAAATACGGGACAGGAGCATGAACACTGAAGCTTTCTTT
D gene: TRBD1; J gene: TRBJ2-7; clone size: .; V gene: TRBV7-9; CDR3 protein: CASSTPGQGAGYEQYF; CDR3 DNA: TGTGCCAGCAGCACCCCGGGACAGGGGGCAGGGTACGAGCAGTACTTC
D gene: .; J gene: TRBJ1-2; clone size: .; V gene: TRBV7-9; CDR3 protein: CASSQADWGDYGYTF; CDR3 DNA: TGTGCCAGCAGCCAGGCGGATTGGGGAGACTATGGCTACACCTTC
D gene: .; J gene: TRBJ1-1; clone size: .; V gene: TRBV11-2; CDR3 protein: CASSLASVYSTVGAFF; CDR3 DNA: TGTGCCAGCAGCTTAGCATCGGTTTATTCGACAGTCGGAGCTTTCTTT
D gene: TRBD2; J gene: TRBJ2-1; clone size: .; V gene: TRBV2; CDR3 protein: CASRTSGSSSYNEQFF; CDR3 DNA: TGTGCCAGCAGAACTAGCGGGAGCAGCTCCTACAATGAGCAGTTCTTC
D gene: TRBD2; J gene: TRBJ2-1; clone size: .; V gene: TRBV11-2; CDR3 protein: CASSSRGRSGRAAYNEQFF; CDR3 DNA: TGTGCCAGCAGCTCCCGGGGTCGAAGCGGGAGGGCCGCCTACAATGAGCAGTTCTTC
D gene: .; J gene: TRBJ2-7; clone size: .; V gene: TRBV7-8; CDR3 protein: CASSSHGTDAYEQYF; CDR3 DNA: TGTGCCAGCAGCTCACACGGGACGGATGCCTACGAGCAGTACTTC
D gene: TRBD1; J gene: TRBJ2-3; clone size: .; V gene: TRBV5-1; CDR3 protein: CASSLWGQGTDTQYF; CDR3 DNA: TGCGCCAGCAGCTTATGGGGACAGGGTACAGATACGCAGTATTTT
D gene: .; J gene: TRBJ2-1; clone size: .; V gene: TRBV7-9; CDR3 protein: CASSLSFGEGNEQFF; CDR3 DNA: TGTGCCAGCAGCTTATCCTTTGGGGAAGGGAATGAGCAGTTCTTC
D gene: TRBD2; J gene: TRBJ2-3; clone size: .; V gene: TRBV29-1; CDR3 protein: CSVALWRETTDTQYF; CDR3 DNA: TGCAGCGTTGCCCTTTGGCGGGAGACCACAGATACGCAGTATTTT
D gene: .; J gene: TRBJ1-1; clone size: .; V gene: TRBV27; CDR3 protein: CASSHRLHTEAFF; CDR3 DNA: TGTGCCAGCAGCCACAGGCTTCACACTGAAGCTTTCTTT
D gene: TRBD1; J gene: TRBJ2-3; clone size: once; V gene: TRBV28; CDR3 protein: CASSYGTGVTDTQYF; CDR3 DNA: TGTGCCAGCAGTTACGGGACAGGGGTCACAGATACGCAGTATTTT
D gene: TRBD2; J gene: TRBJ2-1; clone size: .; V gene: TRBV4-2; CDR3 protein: CASSRARTRNYNEQFF; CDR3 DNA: TGTGCCAGCAGTCGGGCGAGGACTAGAAACTACAATGAGCAGTTCTTC
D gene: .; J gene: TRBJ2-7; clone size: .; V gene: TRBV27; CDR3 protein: CASCPVREQYF; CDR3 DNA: TGTGCCAGCTGTCCGGTTCGCGAGCAGTACTTC
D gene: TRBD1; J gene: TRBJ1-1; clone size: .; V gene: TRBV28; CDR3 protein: CASSLAGTGMNTEAFF; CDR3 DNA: TGTGCCAGCAGTTTAGCCGGGACAGGGATGAACACTGAAGCTTTCTTT
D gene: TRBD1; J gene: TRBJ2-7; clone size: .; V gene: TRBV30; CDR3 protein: CAWSLGTGRYEQYF; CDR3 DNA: TGTGCCTGGAGTTTGGGGACAGGGCGCTACGAGCAGTACTTC
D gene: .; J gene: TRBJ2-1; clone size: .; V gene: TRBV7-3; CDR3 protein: CASSLTGLTGPGDEQFF; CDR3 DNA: TGTGCCAGCAGCCTAACGGGTCTTACGGGCCCGGGGGATGAGCAGTTCTTC
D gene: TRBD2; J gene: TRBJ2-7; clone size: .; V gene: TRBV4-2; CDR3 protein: CASSPNAGGPYEQYF; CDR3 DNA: TGTGCCAGCAGCCCCAACGCGGGAGGCCCTTACGAGCAGTACTTC
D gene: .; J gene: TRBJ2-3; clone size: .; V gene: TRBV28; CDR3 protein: CASSQYNRITDTQYF; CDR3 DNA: TGTGCCAGCAGCCAGTATAACCGGATCACAGATACGCAGTATTTT
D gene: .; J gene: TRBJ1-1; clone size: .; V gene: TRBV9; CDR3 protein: CASSSGASEAFF; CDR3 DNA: TGTGCCAGCAGCTCAGGGGCCTCTGAAGCTTTCTTT
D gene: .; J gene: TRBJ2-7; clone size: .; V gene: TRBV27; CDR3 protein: CASSLVGGPIYEQYF; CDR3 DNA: TGTGCCAGCAGTTTAGTTGGAGGGCCTATCTACGAGCAGTACTTC
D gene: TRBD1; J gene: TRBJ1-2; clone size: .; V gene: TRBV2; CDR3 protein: CASDRAEFYGYTF; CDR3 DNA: TGTGCCAGCGACAGGGCGGAATTCTATGGCTACACCTTC
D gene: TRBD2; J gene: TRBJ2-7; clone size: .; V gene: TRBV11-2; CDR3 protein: CASSLGLARREQYF; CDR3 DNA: TGTGCCAGCAGCCTGGGACTAGCTAGGCGCGAGCAGTACTTC
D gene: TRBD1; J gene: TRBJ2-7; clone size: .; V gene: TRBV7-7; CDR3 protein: CASSINRGSSYEQYF; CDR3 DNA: TGTGCCAGCAGCATAAACAGGGGGTCTTCCTACGAGCAGTACTTC
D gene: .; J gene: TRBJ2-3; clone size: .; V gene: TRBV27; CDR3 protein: CASSLRIASTDTQYF; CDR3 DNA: TGTGCCAGCAGTTTAAGAATAGCGAGCACAGATACGCAGTATTTT
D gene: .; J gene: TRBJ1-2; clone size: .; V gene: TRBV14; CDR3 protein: CASRPLNLQGVGTF; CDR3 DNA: TGTGCCAGCAGACCGCTAAACCTACAGGGAGTGGGCACCTTC
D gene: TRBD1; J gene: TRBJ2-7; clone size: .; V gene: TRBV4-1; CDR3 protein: CASSPPGTAAYEQYF; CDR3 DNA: TGCGCCAGCAGCCCTCCAGGGACAGCTGCCTACGAGCAGTACTTC
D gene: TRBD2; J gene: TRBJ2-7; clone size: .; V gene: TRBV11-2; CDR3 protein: CASSLAFLAGNYEQYF; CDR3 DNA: TGTGCCAGCAGCTTAGCGTTTCTAGCGGGAAACTACGAGCAGTACTTC
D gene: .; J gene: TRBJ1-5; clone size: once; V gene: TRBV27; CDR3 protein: CASSPRMGGSQPQHF; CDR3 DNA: TGTGCCAGCAGTCCCAGGATGGGGGGGTCTCAGCCCCAGCATTTT
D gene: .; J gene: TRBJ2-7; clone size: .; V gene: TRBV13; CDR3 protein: CASSTRTHSYEQYF; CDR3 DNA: TGTGCCAGCAGCACCCGGACACACTCCTACGAGCAGTACTTC
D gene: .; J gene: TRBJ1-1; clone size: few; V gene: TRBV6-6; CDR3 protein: CASSLMNTEAFF; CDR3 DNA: TGTGCCAGCAGCCTCATGAACACTGAAGCTTTCTTT